One TCR beta chain is described in this entry. Its target antigen remains unknown. No base-level quality is on record; no much larger clone is a single base apart. The treatment or condition label here, explained by the study, means: in vitro stimulation with specific CMV peptide epitopes to enrich CMV-specific T cells. The record originates from a study of T cell repertoires in cytomegalovirus infection (dated by TCRdb to 2018 to 2020). Some background on the complete study: Recently identified HLA-C-restricted CMV epitopes, whose presentation resists viral immunomodulation, were targeted by peptide stimulations together with well-studied HLA-B-restricted epitopes. The HLA type of each donor mattered for the analysis, because public TCR beta signatures pointed to carriage of CMV infection along with the matching HLA type.

Here is what the overall study found, with its caveats: Carriers of CMV infection plus the relevant HLA type were discriminated by the cumulative frequency of public TCR beta family members in the study cohort and in an independent roughly 400-donor cohort. The ex vivo response was dominated by HLA-C-restricted CMV-specific TCR beta clonotypes, which also provided the single most frequent clonotype in two of eight donors.

Sequenced using an Illumina HiSeq 1500. TCRdb redid the processing of the public reads, applying fastp at Q25 and MiXCR, and retained in-frame beta chains. Every CDR3 protein is listed once, alongside the most common genes and DNA of its rows. A total of 600,000 to 700,000 distinct CDR3 sequences appear in this sample, roughly a third of them only once. The ten top clones hold 18% of the sample. The material sequenced was cultured PBMCs, taken from culture after CMV antigen stimulation. The TCR was taken from a human donor in good health (CMV status not recorded). Some clones in this sample may be carry-over from other donors' samples.

DNA sequence: TGTGCCAGCAGCTCCCGGACAGCACTTAATTTGGGGGAGACCCAGTACTTC. Its product reads: CASSSRTALNLGETQYF. The chain is assembled from TRBV7-8 and TRBJ2-5; TRBD1 is possibly the D segment (6 matching bases). V and J are truncated by 4 bases and 5 bases respectively, leaving an intervening sequence of 23 bases. From its cysteine to its phenylalanine, the CDR3 spans 17 amino acids. The kept DNA is CDR3 alone, 51 bases in frame from the first base. According to the germline V gene, CDR1 reads SGHVS and CDR2 reads FQNEAQ.